This T cell receptor beta chain was recorded in a study of blood T cell repertoires in COVID-19. This clone showed up just once. Produced via immunoSEQ multiplex PCR; TCRdb's table is partial and in-frame only. In the table there are roughly 270,000 clones, roughly 85% of which are singletons. This TCR came from a woman aged 50 to 60 who had recovered from COVID-19. Sequencing was performed on PBMCs or T cells enriched from blood (not recorded which).

CDR3 in amino acids: CASHRLAGGVEQYF. For the CDR3, the DNA is TGTGCCAGCCATCGACTAGCGGGGGGGGTCGAGCAGTACTTC. V and J are TRBV6-5 and TRBJ2-7; 14 bases are a match to TRBD2. Germline V CDR1 and CDR2: MNHEY, SVGAGI. This CDR3 has 14 residues. V was clipped by 8 bases and J by 6 bases; unmatched bases: 6.